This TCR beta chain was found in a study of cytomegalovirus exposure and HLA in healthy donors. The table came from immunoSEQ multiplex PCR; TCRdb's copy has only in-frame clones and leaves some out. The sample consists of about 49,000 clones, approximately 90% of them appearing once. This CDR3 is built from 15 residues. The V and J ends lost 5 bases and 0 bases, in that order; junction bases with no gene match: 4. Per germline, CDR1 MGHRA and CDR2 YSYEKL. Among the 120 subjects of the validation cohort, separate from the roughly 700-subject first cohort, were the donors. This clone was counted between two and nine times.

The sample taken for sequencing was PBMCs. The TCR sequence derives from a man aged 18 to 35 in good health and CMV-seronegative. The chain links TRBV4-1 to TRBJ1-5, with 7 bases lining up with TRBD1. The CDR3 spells CASSLGTASNQPQHF. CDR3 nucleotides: TGCGCCAGCAGCTTAGGGACAGCTAGCAATCAGCCCCAGCATTTT.